A single T cell receptor beta chain is shown here with its context. The antigen it recognizes is unknown. No base quality information exists; no much larger clone differs at one position. The data are from a study of blood T cell repertoires in COVID-19 (dated by TCRdb to 2018 to 2021). For context, the study as a whole: Collaborator samples came from the United States, Italy and Spain and covered acute and convalescent phases of COVID-19. Subjects who had been exposed to COVID-19, were actively infected with it, or had recovered from it provided the deeply sampled blood TCRbeta repertoires that made up the dataset. Where available, HLA class I and class II types were obtained from metadata supplied by the sample provider rather than from assay-based typing. A de-identified subject ID, COVID-19 status, age in years and sex were almost always included in the sample metadata. Samples came from the ongoing ImmuneRACE study (first 160 participants) plus 1,254 subjects from 6 global collaborators. The prospective study material was composed of cDNA or gDNA derived from T cells, B-cell-depleted T cells, or PBMCs. The repertoires were released in a freely available public database meant as a resource for research on the immune response to SARS-CoV-2.

Whole blood was collected in K2EDTA tubes by collaborating institutions according to the institutions' own protocols. For TCRbeta analysis, collaborators shipped samples as frozen whole blood, isolated PBMCs, or DNA extracted from either of those sample types. The V and J ends are trimmed by 1 base and 1 base, leaving 10 bases between them. The CDR3 spans 15 residues, from the cysteine through the phenylalanine. The retained sequence is limited to the CDR3, 45 bases, with the frame set at the first base. The germline V gene specifies MDHEN as CDR1 and SYDVKM as CDR2. The immunoSEQ Assay, a bias-controlled multiplex PCR, was used to amplify TCRbeta CDR3 regions from genomic DNA. The published analysis was carried out like this. Within the assay, amplification of reference gene primers was used to estimate how many nucleated cells each sample contained. To quantify the absolute abundance of each unique TCRbeta CDR3 rearrangement, sequence reads were collapsed and filtered. For each sample, productive Simpson clonality was calculated as the square root of Simpson's diversity index across productive rearrangements. Imported from immuneACCESS, the table was reduced by TCRdb to in-frame sequences with V and J called. These copies leave out some clones; in studies compared against another copy, an unresolved V gene accounts for under half, and the cause of the remainder is not known. The DNA gave D and trimming, while V, J and clone size come from that table. The sample includes 140,000 to 150,000 clones, with around 86% observed a single time. The top ten hold over 8% of the sample.

Findings and caveats that apply to the study as a whole: Clinical and demographic metadata were provided uncurated, with the amount varying by source and participant.

The chain is made from TRBV28 and TRBJ1-2; the D segment could be TRBD1, given 6 matching bases. The sample was peripheral blood. The TCR comes from a human donor in a cohort sampled during active COVID-19. The CDR3 protein: CASSLLDSYNYGYTF. The DNA sequence is as follows: TGTGCCAGCAGTTTATTGGACAGTTATAACTATGGCTACACCTTC.